This entry lists 25 T cell receptor beta chains sequenced from one sample in a study of blood T cells in healthy people across ages. With a J-beta primer mix and a sample-barcoded 5' primer, a second PCR ran about 7 to 11 cycles. TCRdb used MiXCR to reprocess the 5' RACE reads, holding one entry per CDR3 protein. Of 1,300,000 or so distinct CDR3 sequences in the sample, roughly 59% were seen once. Source material: blood. These receptors came from a man between 18 and 29 years old in good health.

The chain is built from TRBV6-1 and TRBJ2-7; 10 nucleotides match TRBD1. Trimming took 4 bases from V and 2 from J; bases not matched to a gene: 8. The CDR3 has 16 amino acids. Germline V lookup: CDR1 MNHNS, CDR2 SASEGT. DNA for the CDR3: TGTGCCAGCAGTGGGACAGGGGGAGCGGATCCCTACGAGCAGTACTTC. This translates into CASSGTGGADPYEQYF.

This chain connects TRBV7-6 to TRBJ2-7, with a tentative D call TRBD1 (5 bases). The CDR3 runs to 14 residues. V lost 4 bases, J lost 5 bases, and 15 bases lay in between. Germline V gives CDR1 SGHVS, CDR2 FNYEAQ. The CDR3 DNA reads as TGTGCCAGCAGCTCAAGCTTCAGGGTCCACGAGCAGTACTTC. Translation: CASSSSFRVHEQYF.

The V gene is TRBV29-1, the J gene TRBJ1-1; D is unclear. The V and J ends lost 3 bases and 3 bases respectively, with 8 bases between them. In germline, CDR1 is SQVTM, CDR2 ANQGSEA. The CDR3 is 12 amino acids. CDR3 nucleotide sequence: TGCAGCGTTGAGGCTTGGGACACTGAAGCTTTCTTT. This gives the protein CSVEAWDTEAFF. Complete variable domain (other parts from reference TRBV29-1 and TRBJ1-1): SAVISQKPSRDICQRGTSLTIQCQVDSQVTMMFWYRQQPGQSLTLIATANQGSEATYESGFVIDKFPISRPNLTFSTLTVSNMSPEDSSIYLCSVEAWDTEAFFGQGTRLTVV.

The chain joins TRBV25-1 to TRBJ1-1, with D perhaps matching TRBD1 (5 bases). The CDR3 has 15 amino acids. Trimming removed 3 bases from V and 1 base from J, with 12 bases in between. Germline-derived CDR1 and CDR2 are MGHDK and SYGVNS. In DNA, the CDR3 is TGTGCCAGCAGTGACTTCAAGCAGGGGAACACTGAAGCTTTCTTT. It translates to CASSDFKQGNTEAFF.

The CDR3 spells CATSRGGPVGEKLFF. The CDR3 nucleotides read TGTGCCACCAGCAGAGGGGGACCTGTGGGTGAAAAACTGTTTTTT. The chain joins TRBV15 to TRBJ1-4; possibly TRBD1 for D (5 bases). In germline, CDR1 is LNHNV, CDR2 YYDKDF (reference sequence). Trimming shortened V by 1 base and J by 7 bases, and 13 bases separated the two germline ends. The CDR3 spans 15 residues.

The V gene is TRBV6-2 or TRBV6-3, the J gene TRBJ2-7; TRBD2 matches 8 bases. The CDR3 totals 14 residues. Germline V gene sequence: CDR1 MNHEY, CDR2 SVGEGT. With 2 bases clipped from V and 4 bases from J, the junction kept 4 bases outside the gene matches. In DNA, the CDR3 is TGTGCCAGCAGTTACGACGGGAGGGGATACGAGCAGTACTTC. Translation: CASSYDGRGYEQYF.

The CDR3 protein is CASSQPKTGGTETQYF. CDR3 coding DNA: TGTGCCAGCAGCCAACCAAAGACAGGGGGGACAGAGACCCAGTACTTC. The V call is TRBV3-1, the J call TRBJ2-5; 9 nucleotides match TRBD1. The CDR3 is made up of 16 amino acids. After removal of 2 bases from V and 4 bases from J, the junction contained 8 bases not matched to a gene. The germline V gene has CDR1 LGHDT and CDR2 YNNKEL (reference sequence).

This clonotype was seen only once. The chain carries TRBV20-1 and TRBJ2-2, with 9 nucleotides matching TRBD2. Germline CDR1 and CDR2: DFQATT and SNEGSKA (reference sequence). V dropped 0 bases and J dropped 1; count of bases not matched to a gene: 6. The CDR3 runs to 17 residues. CDR3 in DNA: TGCAGTGCTAGAGATTGGGCTAGCGGGGTGAACACCGGGGAGCTGTTTTTT. Protein: CSARDWASGVNTGELFF.

The chain has TRBV6-5 and TRBJ2-3, with 9 bases that match TRBD2. The germline CDR1 and CDR2 sequences are MNHEY and SVGAGI. There are 15 residues in the CDR3. Trimming at V came to 0 bases and at J to 7 bases, leaving 5 bases not matched to a gene. This chain's CDR3 is CASSYSAGGPYTQYF. The DNA for the CDR3 is TGTGCCAGCAGTTACTCCGCGGGGGGGCCCTATACGCAGTATTTT.

The chain has TRBV6-5 and TRBJ2-1, with 8 bases matching TRBD2. Germline-derived CDR1 and CDR2 are MNHEY and SVGAGI. The CDR3 spans 15 residues. After removal of 5 bases from V and 5 bases from J, the junction contained 8 bases not matched to a gene. This CDR3 is CASSPGTRDHNEQFF. The CDR3 coding sequence is TGTGCCAGCAGTCCCGGGACTAGGGACCACAATGAGCAGTTCTTC.

This clonotype was observed a few times. CDR3 sequence reads: CASSNRVTTENTDTQYF. The CDR3 DNA reads TGTGCCAGCAGCAACCGAGTCACAACCGAAAACACAGATACGCAGTATTTT. The chain recombines TRBV7-2 with TRBJ2-3; D ambiguous. V was cut by 5 bases and J by 2 bases, with 20 bases left in between. This CDR3 has 17 amino acids. CDR1 is SGHTA, CDR2 FQGNSA, per germline.

This clonotype came up a few times. The genes are TRBV28 and TRBJ1-5, with 8 bases lining up with TRBD1. Germline V gene sequence: CDR1 MDHEN, CDR2 SYDVKM. This CDR3 has 14 amino acids. J was trimmed by 9 bases and V by 3 bases; bases with no gene match: 7. CDR3 DNA sequence: TGTGCCAGCAGTTTGGGGACAGGTGGTTTGCCCCAGCATTTT. Its translation is CASSLGTGGLPQHF.

V is TRBV20-1 and J is TRBJ1-1; 10 nucleotides match TRBD1. The germline gives CDR1 DFQATT, CDR2 SNEGSKA (reference sequence). Trimming took 6 bases from V and 0 from J; bases not matched to a gene: 10. CDR3 length: 16 amino acids. The CDR3 loop is CSALGTGESMNTEAFF. The CDR3 DNA follows: TGCAGTGCGCTAGGGACAGGGGAGTCCATGAACACTGAAGCTTTCTTT.

This clonotype was observed a handful of times. CDR3 residues: CAISEGAYEQYF. CDR3 nucleotide sequence: TGTGCCATCAGTGAGGGTGCTTACGAGCAGTACTTC. The chain links TRBV10-3 to TRBJ2-7; unclear D gene. Trimming removed 2 bases from V and 4 bases from J, with 6 bases in between. This CDR3 is built from 12 residues. Germline CDR1 is ENHRY and CDR2 is SYGVKD.

In this sample, this clonotype turned up a few times. The chain combines TRBV25-1 with TRBJ2-7; D perhaps matches TRBD1 (6 bases). The CDR3 covers 13 residues. Germline CDR1 reads MGHDK; CDR2 reads SYGVNS. V shed 5 bases and J shed 4 bases, with 12 bases lying between them. CDR3 nucleotides: TGTGCCAGCAGTCCCCAGGGGCGATACGAGCAGTACTTC. Protein product: CASSPQGRYEQYF.

The chain links TRBV5-1 to TRBJ1-4; 8 nucleotides align to TRBD1. This CDR3 comprises 15 residues. After removal of 0 bases from V and 6 bases from J, the junction contained 4 bases not matched to a gene. Germline V gene sequence: CDR1 SGHRS, CDR2 YFSETQ. CDR3 DNA: TGCGCCAGCAGCTTGGACAGGGGGTTGGATGAAAAACTGTTTTTT. Residues: CASSLDRGLDEKLFF.

The table lists this clonotype with a count of one. The chain combines TRBV27 with TRBJ1-1; D ambiguous. Looked up from germline, CDR1 is MNHEY and CDR2 is SMNVEV (reference sequence). The V end lost 2 bases, the J end lost 8 bases, and 18 bases lay between the germline ends. This CDR3 spans 15 amino acids. The CDR3 bases are TGTGCCAGCAGTTTAAGGCCGGGATCGAGGGAGGAAGCTTTCTTT. Residues: CASSLRPGSREEAFF.

The rearrangement joins TRBV5-5 to TRBJ2-3, with D possibly called TRBD1 or TRBD2 (5 bases each). The CDR3 has 17 amino acids. Trimming removed 0 bases at V and 2 bases at J, with 16 bases between. Germline CDR1 and CDR2: SGHKS and YYEKEE (reference sequence). CDR3 region: CASSLETTSGHTDTQYF. The DNA of the CDR3 is TGTGCCAGCAGCTTGGAAACGACCAGCGGACACACAGATACGCAGTATTTT.

DNA of the CDR3: TGTGCCAGCAGTTTGGCAGGGGATGTCGGTCAGCCCCAGCATTTT. It encodes CASSLAGDVGQPQHF. The chain employs TRBV12-3 or TRBV12-4 and TRBJ1-5; possible D gene TRBD1, 6 bases. With 3 bases removed from V and 6 bases from J, the gap between germline ends came to 15 bases. The CDR3 runs 15 residues.

The J gene is TRBJ2-6, the V gene TRBV20-1; tentative D call: TRBD1 (5 bases). The germline V and J ends were trimmed by 5 bases and 2 bases, with 16 bases remaining between them. Germline-derived CDR1 and CDR2 are DFQATT and SNEGSKA (reference sequence). CDR3 length: 16 amino acids. The CDR3 spells CSAPRAGLTGANVLTF. The CDR3, as DNA: TGCAGTGCTCCCCGGGCAGGGCTAACTGGGGCCAACGTCCTGACTTTC.

The gene calls are TRBV12-3 or TRBV12-4 and TRBJ2-7, with D perhaps assigned TRBD1 or TRBD2 (6 bases each). Trimming removed 1 base from V and 2 bases from J, with 18 bases in between. This CDR3 is 17 amino acids long. In nucleotides, the CDR3 is TGTGCCAGCAGTTTAGAGTGGCGGAGGGGGAACCCCTACGAGCAGTACTTC. Its protein product is CASSLEWRRGNPYEQYF.

The V gene is TRBV6-6, the J gene TRBJ1-1, with unresolved D. Trimming stripped 4 bases from V and 2 bases from J, with 14 bases between. CDR1 and CDR2 from the germline V gene are MNHNY and SVGAGI (reference sequence). The CDR3 is 15 amino acids. This CDR3 reads CASSSVRNSNTEAFF. The CDR3, as DNA: TGTGCCAGCAGTTCTGTCAGGAACTCTAACACTGAAGCTTTCTTT.

This clonotype was seen only a few times. The chain couples TRBV6-2 or TRBV6-3 to TRBJ2-7; D may be TRBD2 (6 bases). Between the trimmed V and J ends, which lost 6 bases and 0 bases, there was a span of 15 bases. CDR1 and CDR2 from the germline V gene are MNHEY and SVGEGT. CDR3 length equals 15 residues. The CDR3 nucleotides are TGTGCCAGCAGCCTTGGACTACCGAGCTCCTACGAGCAGTACTTC. Its translation: CASSLGLPSSYEQYF.

CDR3: CASRGPSQETQYF. The CDR3, as DNA: TGTGCCAGCAGGGGACCTAGCCAAGAGACCCAGTACTTC. This rearrangement joins TRBV2 to TRBJ2-5; D is perhaps TRBD1 or TRBD2 (5 bases each). The CDR3 spans 13 residues. Germline CDR1 reads SNHLY; CDR2 reads FYNNEI. V lost 6 bases to trimming and J lost 1 base, with 9 bases between them. Full variable domain (remainder filled in from reference TRBV2 and TRBJ2-5): EPEVTQTPSHQVTQMGQEVILRCVPISNHLYFYWYRQILGQKVEFLVSFYNNEISEKSEIFDDQFSVERPDGSNFTLKIRSTKLEDSAMYFCASRGPSQETQYFGPGTRLLVL.

This clonotype was observed a handful of times. J is TRBJ2-1 and V is TRBV7-2, with 14 positions matching TRBD2. J was trimmed by 10 bases and V by 2 bases; bases with no gene match: 1. Germline V gives CDR1 SGHTA, CDR2 FQGNSA. This CDR3 contains 14 residues. The CDR3 protein is CASSLRTSGGEQFF. The CDR3 region has the DNA TGTGCCAGCAGCTTACGGACTAGCGGGGGGGAGCAGTTCTTC.